Shown below are 4 T cell receptor beta chains from a single sample sequenced in a study of blood T cell repertoires in COVID-19. Some clones are missing from TCRdb's copy, which holds only in-frame ones; the method was immunoSEQ multiplex PCR. The sample has fewer than 150,000 clones; 82% are singletons. Sample: peripheral blood. The receptors stem from a woman older than 75 with acute or convalescent COVID-19.

This clone appeared a single time. The chain employs TRBV6-6 and TRBJ1-2, with D hard to call. Germline V gene data show CDR1 as MNHNY and CDR2 as SVGAGI (reference sequence). V was pared by 5 bases and J by 8 bases, with 15 bases between. The CDR3 sequence is 13 residues long. Written as DNA, the CDR3 is TGTGCCAGCAGTCCACTACCCCTTTACGGCTACACCTTC. Its translation is CASSPLPLYGYTF.

The chain carries TRBV6-6 and TRBJ1-5; TRBD1 is a possible D gene (5 bases). The CDR3 is made up of 14 amino acids. With 2 bases removed from V and 5 bases from J, the gap between germline ends came to 10 bases. Germline V CDR1 and CDR2: MNHNY, SVGAGI (reference sequence). CDR3 protein: CASSYRGSDQPQHF. The CDR3 DNA sequence: TGTGCCAGCAGTTACCGGGGGTCCGATCAGCCCCAGCATTTT.

The chain joins TRBV4-1 to TRBJ1-2; D is unresolved. V lost 0 bases and J lost 1, with 9 bases in between. The CDR3 covers 15 residues. Germline V CDR1 and CDR2: MGHRA, YSYEKL. CDR3 coding DNA: TGCGCCAGCAGCCAAGATTATCCCCGTAACTATGGCTACACCTTC. It is translated as CASSQDYPRNYGYTF.

This chain links TRBV3-1 (or the pseudogene TRBV3-2) with TRBJ2-5; 13 bases line up with TRBD2. Losses at the gene ends were 1 base for V and 4 bases for J; bases not matched to a gene: 0. CDR1 and CDR2 from the germline V gene are LGHDT and YNNKEL (reference sequence). There are 15 residues in the CDR3. In nucleotides, the CDR3 is TGTGCCAGCAGCCAAGGGACTAGCGGGGGAGAGACCCAGTACTTC. It codes for CASSQGTSGGETQYF.